This T cell receptor beta chain is drawn from a study of shared T cell receptors in the human thymus. Assay used: immunoSEQ multiplex PCR; TCRdb lists only in-frame clones, some missing. In the table there are approximately 490,000 clones, approximately 78% of which are singletons. This CDR3 contains 16 residues. Per the germline V gene, CDR1 is MNHNY and CDR2 is SVGAGI (reference sequence). Trimming at V came to 4 bases and at J to 3 bases, leaving 9 bases not matched to a gene. The sample was also reused in another study, on human thymus T cells. As that study records: Thymic material originated from resections removed in the course of corrective heart surgery. Thymic as well as blood repertoires seemed to favor certain V and J genes unevenly. Reports from related research described highly overlapping thymic repertoires among unrelated individuals.

The clonotype was recovered from a boy younger than two with a congenital heart defect. V is TRBV6-6 and J is TRBJ2-3; 8 bases line up with TRBD1. Sequencing used thymocytes. In nucleotides, the CDR3 is TGTGCCAGCAGTTGGCCGGACAGGGAGATAACAGATACGCAGTATTTT. This sequence encodes CASSWPDREITDTQYF.